One sample yielded the 29 T cell receptor beta chains listed below, sequenced in a study of Graves' ophthalmopathy and Graves' hyperthyroidism. TCR beta CDR3 amplification used RNA transcripts. First-round RT-PCR with HTBI primers preceded a second-round multiplex PCR. TCRdb analysed the multiplex PCR reads with MiXCR anew, one entry per CDR3 protein. The sample shows 200,000 to 300,000 distinct CDR3 sequences, around 50% of them seen only once. The sample was peripheral blood. The receptor set was obtained from an adult man with Graves' ophthalmopathy.

The chain links TRBV7-9 to TRBJ1-1, with a tentative D call TRBD1 (6 bases). The CDR3 extends over 13 amino acids. Germline CDR1 is SEHNR and CDR2 is FQNEAQ (reference sequence). With 5 bases removed from V and 11 bases from J, the gap between germline ends came to 18 bases. The CDR3 DNA follows: TGTGCCAGCAGCCCCCCAGGGGACTACTCTGCTTTCTTT. Its protein is CASSPPGDYSAFF.

The rearrangement joins TRBV19 to TRBJ1-4; D gene ambiguous. The CDR3 contains 16 residues. The germline CDR1 and CDR2 sequences are LNHDA and SQIVND (reference sequence). V lost 8 bases, J lost 0 bases, and 16 bases lay in between. The CDR3 spells CASSPSSYATNEKLFF. The CDR3 DNA is TGTGCCAGTTCCCCATCTTCCTATGCAACTAATGAAAAACTGTTTTTT.

The V and J genes are TRBV18 and TRBJ1-1, with D maybe TRBD1 (5 bases). Germline V CDR1 and CDR2: KGHSH, LQKENI. The CDR3 runs 15 residues. The V gene lost 0 bases and the J gene lost 4 bases, with 12 bases spanning the gap. The CDR3 sequence: CASSPPGASGTEAFF. DNA of the CDR3: TGTGCCAGCTCACCACCAGGGGCGAGTGGCACTGAAGCTTTCTTT.

This clonotype was seen repeatedly, ten times or more. The chain has TRBV29-1 and TRBJ1-2; TRBD1 is a possible D gene (6 bases). V lost 1 base to trimming and J lost 4 bases, with 19 bases between them. The CDR3 has 16 residues. The V gene's germline CDR1 is SQVTM and CDR2 ANQGSEA. CDR3 coding DNA: TGCAGCGTTGAAGGGGACCGGGACACATTCTCCTATGGCTACACCTTC. It encodes CSVEGDRDTFSYGYTF.

On this clonotype itself: It is likely a read error, because the conserved phenylalanine at the end of the CDR3 is missing. The DNA is omitted, as the CDR3 cannot be located on it reliably, and the CDR3 follows TCRdb's listing. The chain joins TRBV12-3 or TRBV12-4 to TRBJ2-5; TRBD1 is the table's D call and was not checked against the DNA. Including both end residues, the CDR3 is 11 amino acids long. The CDR3: CASSSLTGGYV.

The genes are TRBV29-1 and TRBJ1-2, with 11 bases identical to TRBD1. The CDR3 contains 14 residues. CDR1 and CDR2 from the germline V gene are SQVTM and ANQGSEA. The junction had 10 bases not matched to a gene; V was cut back by 5 bases and J by 8 bases. The DNA for the CDR3 is TGCAGCGTTACGGACAGGGGGCTGGGTAAGGGCTACACCTTC. Translating it yields CSVTDRGLGKGYTF.

This chain connects TRBV16 to TRBJ1-3, with TRBD1 matching over 7 bases. Unmatched junction bases numbered 6, after V lost 0 bases and J lost 4 bases. Germline V gives CDR1 KGHSY, CDR2 FQNENV. The CDR3 is 16 amino acids. The CDR3 DNA follows: TGTGCCAGCAGCCAATCGCAGGGGGAATACGGAAACACCATATATTTT. Translating gives CASSQSQGEYGNTIYF.

With respect to this clonotype: It is likely a read error, because the conserved phenylalanine at the end of the CDR3 is missing. The chain combines TRBV9 with TRBJ1-2; D is unresolved. The CDR3 covers 17 residues. Germline V lookup: CDR1 SGDLS, CDR2 YYNGEE. Trimming stripped 4 bases from V and 3 bases from J, with 22 bases between. The CDR3 is CASSQDPPTSPYYGYTL. In DNA, the CDR3 is TGTGCCAGCAGCCAAGATCCCCCCACAAGTCCCTACTATGGCTACACCCTC.

This clonotype was observed a handful of times. CDR3: CASSPNQGSTGFWDQPQHF. Here the CDR3 DNA reads TGTGCCAGCAGTCCCAACCAGGGCTCAACAGGGTTTTGGGATCAGCCCCAGCATTTT. V gene TRBV12-3 or TRBV12-4 combines with J gene TRBJ1-5, with a possible D match to TRBD1 (6 bases). The CDR3 length is 19 residues. Trimming pared 5 bases from V and 5 bases from J, leaving 28 bases between.

This clonotype has a count of ten or more. This rearrangement joins TRBV7-2 to TRBJ2-6, with D hard to call. Between the trimmed V and J ends, which lost 8 bases and 0 bases, there was a span of 8 bases. Germline loops: CDR1 SGHTA, CDR2 FQGNSA. The CDR3 runs to 14 residues. CDR3 sequence: CASRGYSGANVLTF. The CDR3 DNA reads as TGTGCCAGCCGTGGCTACTCTGGGGCCAACGTCCTGACTTTC. Full variable domain (missing parts from reference TRBV7-2 and TRBJ2-6): GAGVSQSPSNKVTEKGKDVELRCDPISGHTALYWYRQSLGQGLEFLIYFQGNSAPDKSGLPSDRFSAERTGGSVSTLTIQRTQQEDSAVYLCASRGYSGANVLTFGAGSRLTVL.

The gene calls are TRBV4-2 and TRBJ2-5; D might be TRBD1 or TRBD2, each matching 5 bases. The CDR3 covers 15 residues. Germline loops: CDR1 LGHNA, CDR2 YNFKEQ. The ends were cut back, 5 bases at V and 5 bases at J, with 18 bases in the middle. CDR3 sequence (DNA): TGTGCCAGCAGCGAAGGCGTCAGGGAGTGGGAGACCCAGTACTTC. Translated, it gives CASSEGVREWETQYF.

The sample holds a few counts of this clonotype. The chain has TRBV19 and TRBJ1-1; D is ambiguous. The CDR3 consists of 14 residues. Germline V gene sequence: CDR1 LNHDA, CDR2 SQIVND (reference sequence). V dropped 1 base and J dropped 2 bases, with 8 bases sitting between them. The CDR3 DNA is TGTGCCAGTAGTATAGTGCCGGGCAACACTGAAGCTTTCTTT. Translated, it gives CASSIVPGNTEAFF.

CDR3 in amino acids: CASSSQGADEKLFF. CDR3 sequence (DNA): TGTGCCAGCAGCTCACAGGGAGCGGATGAAAAACTGTTTTTT. This chain links TRBV5-4 with TRBJ1-4; D may be TRBD1 (6 bases). CDR3 length: 14 amino acids. The ends were cut back, 3 bases at V and 6 bases at J, with 12 bases in the middle. Germline CDR1 reads SGHNT; CDR2 reads YYREEE (reference sequence). The full variable domain, its missing parts supplied by reference TRBV5-4 and TRBJ1-4, is ETGVTQSPTHLIKTRGQQVTLRCSSQSGHNTVSWYQQALGQGPQFIFQYYREEENGRGNFPPRFSGLQFPNYSSELNVNALELDDSALYLCASSSQGADEKLFFGSGTQLSVL.

This chain joins TRBV5-1 and TRBJ2-7; 9 nucleotides match TRBD1. CDR1 is SGHRS, CDR2 YFSETQ, per germline. This CDR3 has 16 amino acids. V dropped 4 bases and J dropped 3; count of bases not matched to a gene: 11. CDR3 sequence reads: CASSAEPQDRGYEQYF. The CDR3 coding sequence is TGCGCCAGCAGCGCCGAACCCCAGGACAGGGGCTACGAGCAGTACTTC.

This clonotype was seen only a few times. V and J are TRBV5-1 and TRBJ1-2; 9 bases match TRBD1. The CDR3 extends over 14 amino acids. The V and J ends lost 0 bases and 6 bases, in that order; junction bases with no gene match: 3. CDR1 is SGHRS, CDR2 YFSETQ, per germline. The CDR3 DNA follows: TGCGCCAGCAGCTTGGCCGGGACAGGGAATGGCTACACCTTC. As protein: CASSLAGTGNGYTF.

This rearrangement joins TRBV12-3 or TRBV12-4 to TRBJ1-1, with TRBD1 as a possible D gene (6 bases). V was trimmed by 5 bases and J by 9 bases, leaving 13 bases between them. CDR3 length equals 12 residues. In DNA, the CDR3 is TGTGCCAGCAGTGGACAGCGGCTTAAAGCTTTCTTT. Translation gives CASSGQRLKAFF.

The genes are TRBV5-1 and TRBJ2-2; a weak D match, TRBD1 (5 bases). This CDR3 contains 15 residues. The germline V gene encodes CDR1 SGHRS and CDR2 YFSETQ. V was trimmed by 0 bases and J by 6 bases, leaving 12 bases between them. The CDR3 protein is CASSLAAGLSGELFF. The CDR3 nucleotides read TGCGCCAGCAGCTTGGCCGCAGGGCTCTCCGGGGAGCTGTTTTTT.

The chain employs TRBV24-1 and TRBJ2-3, with D unclear. This CDR3 region has 17 residues. V lost 5 bases and J lost 5, with 22 bases in between. Germline assignment: CDR1 KGHDR and CDR2 SFDVKD. CDR3 loop: CATSARGITTPKDTQYF. The CDR3 bases are TGTGCCACCAGTGCCCGAGGCATCACCACTCCCAAAGATACGCAGTATTTT.

The genes are TRBV7-9 and TRBJ1-4, with D tentatively TRBD1 (5 bases). The V and J ends lost 2 bases and 8 bases respectively, with 9 bases between them. This CDR3 has 13 residues. Germline lookup yields CDR1 SEHNR and CDR2 FQNEAQ (reference sequence). CDR3 sequence (DNA): TGTGCCAGCAGCTTATGGGACGGAGAAAAACTGTTTTTT. Residues: CASSLWDGEKLFF.

V and J are TRBV2 and TRBJ1-5, with a possible D match to TRBD1 (5 bases). The V end lost 0 bases, the J end lost 5 bases, and 11 bases lay between the germline ends. The germline V gene encodes CDR1 SNHLY and CDR2 FYNNEI. CDR3 size: 15 residues. CDR3 region: CASSEAGVWHQPQHF. The CDR3 DNA follows: TGTGCCAGCAGTGAAGCAGGGGTATGGCATCAGCCCCAGCATTTT.

V gene TRBV6-5 combines with J gene TRBJ1-1, with D tentatively TRBD1 (6 bases). CDR3 size: 14 residues. V lost 7 bases, J lost 4 bases, and 16 bases lay in between. Germline V gene data show CDR1 as MNHEY and CDR2 as SVGAGI. CDR3 loop: CASTIISGATEAFF. CDR3 DNA: TGTGCCAGCACCATTATTTCGGGGGCCACTGAAGCTTTCTTT.

As for this clonotype: A much larger clone differs from this one at a single base, so this may be a read error. The chain joins TRBV10-3 to TRBJ2-5; TRBD1 matches 9 bases. The germline V gene has CDR1 ENHRY and CDR2 SYGVKD. V lost 6 bases and J lost 7; bases outside the gene matches: 6. The CDR3 extends over 13 amino acids. The CDR3 is CAIRAGQGGTQYF. The CDR3 nucleotides read TGTGCCATCAGAGCGGGACAGGGAGGGACCCAGTACTTC.

The sample holds a few counts of this clonotype. The J gene is TRBJ2-7, the V gene TRBV9, with 12 bases that match TRBD2. In germline, CDR1 is SGDLS, CDR2 YYNGEE. J was trimmed by 7 bases and V by 3 bases; bases with no gene match: 5. CDR3 length: 14 residues. CDR3 sequence: CASSATSGGWEQYF. CDR3 nucleotide sequence: TGTGCCAGCAGCGCGACTAGCGGGGGATGGGAGCAGTACTTC.

The sample holds many counts of this clonotype. The rearrangement joins TRBV15 to TRBJ2-5; D is unclear. The CDR3 is 12 residues long. Germline values: CDR1 LNHNV, CDR2 YYDKDF (reference sequence). V lost 2 bases and J lost 2, with 3 bases in between. CDR3 in amino acids: CATSRQQETQYF. The CDR3 bases are TGTGCCACCAGCAGACAGCAAGAGACCCAGTACTTC.

In this sample, this clonotype turned up many times. The chain is built from TRBV25-1 and TRBJ2-6; 7 bases map to TRBD1. From germline, CDR1 is MGHDK and CDR2 SYGVNS. Trimming at V came to 2 bases and at J to 0 bases, leaving 13 bases not matched to a gene. The CDR3 extends over 20 amino acids. This CDR3 reads CASSEGSGGRGSSGANVLTF. The CDR3 region has the DNA TGTGCCAGCAGTGAAGGGTCAGGGGGACGAGGAAGCTCTGGGGCCAACGTCCTGACTTTC.

Written as DNA, the CDR3 is TGTGCCAGCAGCGTAGACGCGGGGGGACACTACGAGCAGTACTTC. Its translation: CASSVDAGGHYEQYF. The chain couples TRBV9 to TRBJ2-7, with 8 bases matching TRBD2. Germline V CDR1 and CDR2: SGDLS, YYNGEE. The CDR3 extends over 15 amino acids. V shed 0 bases, J shed 3 bases, and the junction held 5 bases outside the gene matches.

As concerns this clonotype: A read error may be the cause here, since a much bigger clone is one base away. The chain employs TRBV2 and TRBJ1-5; 7 bases are a match to TRBD1. The germline gives CDR1 SNHLY, CDR2 FYNNEI. This CDR3 comprises 14 residues. The V and J ends lost 7 bases and 2 bases, in that order; junction bases with no gene match: 5. The CDR3 loop reads CASNATGGNQPQHF. The CDR3 DNA follows: TGTGCCAGCAATGCAACAGGGGGCAATCAGCCCCAGCATTTT. Full variable domain (rest looked up from reference TRBV2 and TRBJ1-5): EPEVTQTPSHQVTQMGQEVILRCVPISNHLYFYWYRQILGQKVEFLVSFYNNEISEKSEIFDDQFSVERPDGSNFTLKIRSTKLEDSAMYFCASNATGGNQPQHFGDGTRLSIL.

The chain has TRBV2 and TRBJ1-1; 7 bases map to TRBD1. CDR3 size: 15 residues. The trim removed 5 bases at V and 10 bases at J, leaving 16 bases unmatched. CDR1 and CDR2 (germline): SNHLY, FYNNEI. The CDR3 DNA reads TGTGCCAGCAGTCGTAGGGGGCTCGGCGTAGGTGGAGCTTTCTTT. Protein sequence: CASSRRGLGVGGAFF.

The rearrangement joins TRBV5-1 to TRBJ2-7; 8 bases agree with TRBD1. Germline V lookup: CDR1 SGHRS, CDR2 YFSETQ. The CDR3 is 14 amino acids. V was pared by 4 bases and J by 6 bases, with 9 bases of the junction left unmatched. The chain's CDR3 is CASSPGQEGGEQYF. The CDR3 bases are TGCGCCAGCAGCCCGGGACAGGAGGGCGGCGAGCAGTACTTC.